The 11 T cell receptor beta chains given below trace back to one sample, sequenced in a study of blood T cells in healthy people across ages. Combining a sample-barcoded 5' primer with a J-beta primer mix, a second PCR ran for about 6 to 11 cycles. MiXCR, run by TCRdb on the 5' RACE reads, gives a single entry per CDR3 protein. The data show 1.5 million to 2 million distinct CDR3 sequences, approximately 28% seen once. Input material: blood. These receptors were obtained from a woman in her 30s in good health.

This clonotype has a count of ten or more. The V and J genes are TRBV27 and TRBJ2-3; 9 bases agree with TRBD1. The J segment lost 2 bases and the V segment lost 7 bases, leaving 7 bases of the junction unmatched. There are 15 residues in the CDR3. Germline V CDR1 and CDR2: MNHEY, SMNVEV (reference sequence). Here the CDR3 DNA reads TGTGCCAGCAAGGCAGGACAGGGGTCCACAGATACGCAGTATTTT. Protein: CASKAGQGSTDTQYF.

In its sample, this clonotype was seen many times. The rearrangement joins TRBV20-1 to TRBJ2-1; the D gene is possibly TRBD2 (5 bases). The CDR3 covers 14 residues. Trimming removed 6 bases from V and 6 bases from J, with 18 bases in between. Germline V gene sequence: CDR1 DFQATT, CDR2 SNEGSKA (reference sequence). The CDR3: CSAQEGPGVNEQFF. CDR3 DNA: TGCAGTGCACAAGAGGGCCCTGGAGTCAATGAGCAGTTCTTC.

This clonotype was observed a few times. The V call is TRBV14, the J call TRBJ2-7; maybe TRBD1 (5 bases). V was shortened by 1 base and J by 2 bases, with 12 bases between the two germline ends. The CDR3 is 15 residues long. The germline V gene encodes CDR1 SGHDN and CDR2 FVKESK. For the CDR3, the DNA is TGTGCCAGCAGCCAAGGGCCAGGGTTCCCCTACGAGCAGTACTTC. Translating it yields CASSQGPGFPYEQYF.

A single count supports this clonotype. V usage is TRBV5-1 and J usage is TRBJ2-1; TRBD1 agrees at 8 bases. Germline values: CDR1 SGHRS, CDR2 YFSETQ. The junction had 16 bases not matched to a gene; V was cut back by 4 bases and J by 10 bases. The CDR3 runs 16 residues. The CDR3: CASSPSWARGREEQFF. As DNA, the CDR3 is TGCGCCAGCAGCCCCTCATGGGCCAGGGGGCGGGAAGAGCAGTTCTTC.

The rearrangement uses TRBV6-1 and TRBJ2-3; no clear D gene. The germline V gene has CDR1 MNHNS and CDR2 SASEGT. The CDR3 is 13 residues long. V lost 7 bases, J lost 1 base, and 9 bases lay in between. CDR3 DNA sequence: TGTGCCAGCACGGTGCCTGGCACAGATACGCAGTATTTT. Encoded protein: CASTVPGTDTQYF.

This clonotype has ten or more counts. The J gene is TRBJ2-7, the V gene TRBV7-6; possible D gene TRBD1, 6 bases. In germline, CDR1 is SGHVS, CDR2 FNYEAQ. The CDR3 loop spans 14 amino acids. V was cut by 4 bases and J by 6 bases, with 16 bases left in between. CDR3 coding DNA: TGTGCCAGCAGCTCCGATAACAGGGCCGGCGAGCAGTACTTC. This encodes CASSSDNRAGEQYF.

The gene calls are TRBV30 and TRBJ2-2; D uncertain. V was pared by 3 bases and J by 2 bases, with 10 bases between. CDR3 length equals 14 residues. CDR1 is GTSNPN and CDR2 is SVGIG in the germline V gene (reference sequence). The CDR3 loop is CAWSRRPNTGELFF. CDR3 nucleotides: TGTGCCTGGAGCAGACGGCCCAACACCGGGGAGCTGTTTTTT.

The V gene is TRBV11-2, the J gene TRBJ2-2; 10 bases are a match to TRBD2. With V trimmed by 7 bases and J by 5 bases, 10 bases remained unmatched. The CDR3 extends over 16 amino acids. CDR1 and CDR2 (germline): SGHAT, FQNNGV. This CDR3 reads CASIHSGGLSTGELFF. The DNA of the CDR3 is TGTGCCAGCATCCATAGCGGGGGGCTTTCGACCGGGGAGCTGTTTTTT. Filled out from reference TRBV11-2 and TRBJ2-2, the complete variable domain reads EAGVAQSPRYKIIEKRQSVAFWCNPISGHATLYWYQQILGQGPKLLIQFQNNGVVDDSQLPKDRFSAERLKGVDSTLKIQPAKLEDSAVYLCASIHSGGLSTGELFFGEGSRLTVL.

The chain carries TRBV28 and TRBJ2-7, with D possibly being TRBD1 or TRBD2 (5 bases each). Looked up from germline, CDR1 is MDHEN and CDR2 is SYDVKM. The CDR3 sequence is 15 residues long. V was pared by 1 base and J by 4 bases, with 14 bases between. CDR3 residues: CASSLYGIREYEQYF. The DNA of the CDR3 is TGTGCCAGCAGTTTATACGGGATCAGGGAGTACGAGCAGTACTTC.

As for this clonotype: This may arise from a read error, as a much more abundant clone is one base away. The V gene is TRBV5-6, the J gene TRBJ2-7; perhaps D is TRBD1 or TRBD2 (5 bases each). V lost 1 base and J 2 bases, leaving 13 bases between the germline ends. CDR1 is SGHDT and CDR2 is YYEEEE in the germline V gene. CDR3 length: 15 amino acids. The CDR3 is CASSLRNKGPYEQYF. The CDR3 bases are TGTGCCAGCAGCTTGCGCAACAAGGGACCCTACGAGCAGTACTTC.

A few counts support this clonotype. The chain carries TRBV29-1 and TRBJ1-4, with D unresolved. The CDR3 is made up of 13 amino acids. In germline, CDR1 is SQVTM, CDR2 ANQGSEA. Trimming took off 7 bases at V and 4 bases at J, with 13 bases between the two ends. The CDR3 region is CSGRTELNEKLFF. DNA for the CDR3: TGCAGCGGGAGGACCGAACTTAATGAAAAACTGTTTTTT.